This T cell receptor beta chain is drawn from a study of T cell repertoires in cytomegalovirus infection. Study in general: From public TCR beta signatures came an indication of both CMV infection and matching HLA type.

In TCRdb, the reads were re-called with MiXCR into one record per CDR3 protein. Of 900,000 to 950,000 distinct CDR3 sequences listed, under 40% were seen once; the top ten hold around an eighth. The V and J ends lost 4 bases and 1 base, in that order; junction bases with no gene match: 2. This CDR3 has 15 amino acids. The germline CDR1 and CDR2 sequences are SEHNR and FQNEAQ (reference sequence). This clonotype was detected ten times or more. Antigen: not known. The chain employs TRBV7-9 and TRBJ1-5; 9 bases line up with TRBD1. The receptor was derived from a human donor in good health (CMV status not recorded). Some clones in this sample may be carry-over from other donors' samples. This material consisted of cultured CD8+ T cells from PBMCs, taken from culture after CMV antigen stimulation. The CDR3 region has the DNA TGTGCCAGCAGCTCCGGGACAGGGAGCAATCAGCCCCAGCATTTT. Protein product: CASSSGTGSNQPQHF.